The TCR beta chain under discussion was sequenced for a study of cytomegalovirus exposure and HLA in healthy donors. The germline gives CDR1 SEHNR, CDR2 FQNEAQ (reference sequence). CDR3 length: 14 amino acids. V gave up 5 bases and J gave up 5 bases; unmatched junction bases: 7. Using immunoSEQ multiplex PCR, the repertoire was profiled, and TCRdb retains in-frame clones only, with some absent. The table includes some 250,000 clones, 90% detected once. V and J are TRBV7-9 and TRBJ2-7, with 9 bases that match TRBD1. The origin of this receptor is a young woman in good health and CMV-seronegative. Input material: PBMCs. The DNA of the CDR3 is TGTGCCAGCAGCCGGGGACAGGGTGTCGACGAGCAGTACTTC. As protein: CASSRGQGVDEQYF.